These 28 T cell receptor beta chains were sequenced from one sample in a study of shared clonotypes between healthy human individuals. The data were produced by immunoSEQ multiplex PCR, yet TCRdb's version contains in-frame clones alone and is incomplete. The repertoire holds roughly 650,000 clones, with roughly 96% as singletons. As defined, naive CD8 cells were CD45RO-negative and positively selected for CCR7, with terminally differentiated effector memory CD45RA+ cells excluded. The sequenced sample consisted of naive CD8+ T cells sorted from blood. These receptors all stem from a woman in her 30s in good health.

CDR3 DNA: TGCAGCGGGTCCGGGACCTATTACAATGAGCAGTTCTTC. Protein: CSGSGTYYNEQFF. The rearrangement uses TRBV29-1 and TRBJ2-1; D could derive from TRBD1 or TRBD2 (5 bases each). The germline V gene has CDR1 SQVTM and CDR2 ANQGSEA. The CDR3 is 13 amino acids. The V end was cut by 7 bases, the J end by 4 bases, with 14 bases between.

The chain carries TRBV27 and TRBJ2-5, with D possibly being TRBD2 (5 bases). Trimming cost V 2 bases and J 3 bases, with 13 bases left between them. Germline loops: CDR1 MNHEY, CDR2 SMNVEV (reference sequence). CDR3 length equals 15 residues. The CDR3 nucleotides are TGTGCCAGCAGTTTACACGGGATTAGAGAAGAGACCCAGTACTTC. It codes for CASSLHGIREETQYF.

J is TRBJ2-7 and V is TRBV9; 7 positions match TRBD1. Looked up from germline, CDR1 is SGDLS and CDR2 is YYNGEE. This CDR3 spans 15 amino acids. With V trimmed by 0 bases and J by 2 bases, 5 bases remained unmatched. CDR3 protein: CASSVGDSQAYEQYF. The CDR3 coding sequence is TGTGCCAGCAGCGTAGGGGACAGCCAAGCCTACGAGCAGTACTTC.

The V and J genes are TRBV2 and TRBJ1-4; D possibly corresponds to TRBD1 (6 bases). Trimming took 2 bases from V and 0 from J, leaving 16 bases between them. The germline gives CDR1 SNHLY, CDR2 FYNNEI. The CDR3 extends over 18 amino acids. CDR3 DNA sequence: TGTGCCAGCAGTGAACGGCTGGGACACACTGCAACTAATGAAAAACTGTTTTTT. Translating gives CASSERLGHTATNEKLFF.

A single count supports this clone. Other nucleotide sequences in the sample specify the same CDR3. This chain connects TRBV7-9 to TRBJ2-1; D ambiguous. The CDR3 sequence is 12 residues long. The V end lost 6 bases, the J end lost 4 bases, and 7 bases lay between the germline ends. The V gene's germline CDR1 is SEHNR and CDR2 FQNEAQ (reference sequence). CDR3 nucleotide sequence: TGTGCCAGCAGTCCCCAGTACAATGAGCAGTTCTTC. This codes for CASSPQYNEQFF. The full variable domain, with the rest looked up from reference TRBV7-9 and TRBJ2-1, is DTGVSQNPRHKITKRGQNVTFRCDPISEHNRLYWYRQTLGQGPEFLTYFQNEAQLEKSRLLSDRFSAERPKGSFSTLEIQRTEQGDSAMYLCASSPQYNEQFFGPGTRLTVL.

This clone occurred once. This sequence joins TRBV29-1 and TRBJ2-1, with D possibly matching TRBD2 (5 bases). Trimming removed 7 bases at V and 8 bases at J, with 18 bases between. The CDR3 has 13 residues. The germline V gene encodes CDR1 SQVTM and CDR2 ANQGSEA. The CDR3 spells CSAYPGSQDEQFF. DNA for the CDR3: TGCAGCGCGTACCCGGGATCCCAAGATGAGCAGTTCTTC.

The V gene is TRBV20-1, the J gene TRBJ2-2; D is undetermined. The ends were cut back, 5 bases at V and 7 bases at J, with 8 bases in the middle. The CDR3 is made up of 11 amino acids. The germline V gene has CDR1 DFQATT and CDR2 SNEGSKA (reference sequence). The CDR3 reads CSAETLGELFF. The CDR3 coding sequence is TGCAGTGCTGAAACGCTCGGGGAGCTGTTTTTT.

This chain links TRBV29-1 with TRBJ2-1, with D tentatively TRBD2 (5 bases). The CDR3 is 15 residues long. The V end was cut by 7 bases, the J end by 5 bases, with 21 bases between. Germline CDR1 reads SQVTM; CDR2 reads ANQGSEA. Here the CDR3 DNA reads TGCAGCGGCTCCCTTGACCGGGAAAAAGACAATGAGCAGTTCTTC. This translates into CSGSLDREKDNEQFF.

The rearrangement uses TRBV28 and TRBJ2-3; D is perhaps TRBD1 (6 bases). This CDR3 comprises 14 residues. Germline V CDR1 and CDR2: MDHEN, SYDVKM. V lost 4 bases and J 5 bases, leaving 13 bases between the germline ends. CDR3 nucleotide sequence: TGTGCCAGCAGTTGGACAGAGCTCAGAGATACGCAGTATTTT. It encodes CASSWTELRDTQYF.

This rearrangement joins TRBV7-6 to TRBJ2-7; D unclear. The CDR3 consists of 12 residues. Germline V gives CDR1 SGHVS, CDR2 FNYEAQ. V shed 2 bases and J shed 3 bases, with 5 bases lying between them. CDR3 nucleotide sequence: TGTGCCAGCAGCTTACCAAACTACGAGCAGTACTTC. It codes for CASSLPNYEQYF.

The chain combines TRBV11-2 with TRBJ2-7; D not certain. Trimming removed 5 bases from V and 4 bases from J, with 15 bases in between. CDR1 is SGHAT, CDR2 FQNNGV, per germline. CDR3 size: 14 residues. CDR3 amino acids: CASSPPSLPYEQYF. CDR3 bases: TGTGCCAGCAGCCCTCCCTCCCTCCCTTACGAGCAGTACTTC.

CDR3 DNA sequence: TGTGCCAGCGGCCATCAGGGGGAGCAGTACTTC. It specifies CASGHQGEQYF. The chain has TRBV28 and TRBJ2-7; possible D gene TRBD1, 6 bases. The CDR3 contains 11 residues. The germline V gene has CDR1 MDHEN and CDR2 SYDVKM. Trimming cost V 8 bases and J 7 bases, with 12 bases left between them.

This sequence joins TRBV2 and TRBJ2-7; D is perhaps TRBD2 (6 bases). Germline V gene sequence: CDR1 SNHLY, CDR2 FYNNEI. The V end lost 4 bases, the J end lost 0 bases, and 13 bases lay between the germline ends. The CDR3 loop spans 15 amino acids. The chain's CDR3 is CASSATGLRSYEQYF. The CDR3 DNA follows: TGTGCCAGCAGTGCCACGGGACTCCGCTCCTACGAGCAGTACTTC.

The chain employs TRBV28 and TRBJ2-7; 8 bases map to TRBD2. Germline CDR1 and CDR2: MDHEN and SYDVKM. This CDR3 is built from 16 residues. V was pared by 2 bases and J by 6 bases, with 12 bases of the junction left unmatched. CDR3 nucleotide sequence: TGTGCCAGCAGTTTAACGGGAGGGCCCTTTTGGGGCGAGCAGTACTTC. Translating gives CASSLTGGPFWGEQYF. Full variable domain (remainder filled in from reference TRBV28 and TRBJ2-7): DVKVTQSSRYLVKRTGEKVFLECVQDMDHENMFWYRQDPGLGLRLIYFSYDVKMKEKGDIPEGYSVSREKKERFSLILESASTNQTSMYLCASSLTGGPFWGEQYFGPGTRLTVT.

The chain combines TRBV2 with TRBJ2-5; 7 bases match TRBD1. There are 12 residues in the CDR3. After removal of 11 bases from V and 2 bases from J, the junction contained 5 bases not matched to a gene. The germline V gene has CDR1 SNHLY and CDR2 FYNNEI. Here the CDR3 DNA reads TGTGCCGCCCACAGGGGTCAAGAGACCCAGTACTTC. This sequence encodes CAAHRGQETQYF. The full variable domain, its missing parts supplied by reference TRBV2 and TRBJ2-5, is EPEVTQTPSHQVTQMGQEVILRCVPISNHLYFYWYRQILGQKVEFLVSFYNNEISEKSEIFDDQFSVERPDGSNFTLKIRSTKLEDSAMYFCAAHRGQETQYFGPGTRLLVL.

The chain joins TRBV7-9 to TRBJ2-1; D uncertain. Germline loops: CDR1 SEHNR, CDR2 FQNEAQ (reference sequence). Trimming removed 1 base at V and 0 bases at J, with 7 bases between. The CDR3 runs to 15 residues. This CDR3 is CASSLGRPSYNEQFF. CDR3 sequence (DNA): TGTGCCAGCAGCTTAGGCCGACCCTCCTACAATGAGCAGTTCTTC.

This chain connects TRBV15 to TRBJ2-7; 9 bases are shared with TRBD1. The CDR3 is 14 amino acids. Losses at the gene ends were 3 bases for V and 3 bases for J; bases not matched to a gene: 3. Germline CDR1 reads LNHNV; CDR2 reads YYDKDF (reference sequence). The CDR3 DNA is TGTGCCACCAGCAGCCCGACAGGGGGCTACGAGCAGTACTTC. This codes for CATSSPTGGYEQYF.

The rearrangement uses TRBV28 and TRBJ2-2, with unresolved D. The germline V gene encodes CDR1 MDHEN and CDR2 SYDVKM. Trimming stripped 6 bases from V and 6 bases from J, with 29 bases between. CDR3 length: 19 amino acids. CDR3 amino acids: CASRPPGTLFRVPPGELFF. CDR3 DNA sequence: TGTGCCAGCAGACCACCTGGTACCTTGTTTCGGGTTCCTCCCGGGGAGCTGTTTTTT.

This clone was observed a single time. The chain couples TRBV28 to TRBJ2-7; possibly TRBD1 for D (6 bases). Germline CDR1 MDHEN, CDR2 SYDVKM. The CDR3 loop spans 14 amino acids. The V and J ends lost 4 bases and 4 bases respectively, with 14 bases between them. In DNA form, the CDR3 reads TGTGCCAGCAGTTCGACAGGAGACACTTACGAGCAGTACTTC. This encodes CASSSTGDTYEQYF.

V is TRBV28 and J is TRBJ1-2; the D is unclear. The germline gives CDR1 MDHEN, CDR2 SYDVKM. The CDR3 length is 11 residues. V was clipped by 6 bases and J by 5 bases, with 7 bases between them. CDR3: CASSGRYGYTF. The CDR3 nucleotides read TGTGCCAGCAGCGGACGGTATGGCTACACCTTC.

The chain's CDR3 is CASSPGAVGMNTEAFF. For the CDR3, the DNA is TGTGCCAGCAGTCCGGGGGCCGTTGGGATGAACACTGAAGCTTTCTTT. The V call is TRBV28, the J call TRBJ1-1; tentative D call: TRBD1 (6 bases). The CDR3 runs 16 residues. The ends were cut back, 5 bases at V and 0 bases at J, with 16 bases in the middle. Germline CDR1 and CDR2: MDHEN and SYDVKM.

The rearrangement uses TRBV5-4 and TRBJ2-2; 9 nucleotides align to TRBD1. Germline V gene sequence: CDR1 SGHNT, CDR2 YYREEE (reference sequence). After removal of 3 bases from V and 6 bases from J, the junction contained 9 bases not matched to a gene. The CDR3 runs to 16 residues. In DNA, the CDR3 is TGTGCCAGCAGCTCCCGGGACAGGGAGTTCCCCGGGGAGCTGTTTTTT. This gives the protein CASSSRDREFPGELFF. Combining the CDR3 with reference TRBV5-4 and TRBJ2-2 gives the whole variable domain ETGVTQSPTHLIKTRGQQVTLRCSSQSGHNTVSWYQQALGQGPQFIFQYYREEENGRGNFPPRFSGLQFPNYSSELNVNALELDDSALYLCASSSRDREFPGELFFGEGSRLTVL.

The chain has TRBV5-1 and TRBJ2-5; D remains ambiguous. This CDR3 contains 14 residues. Germline V gene lookup returns CDR1 SGHRS and CDR2 YFSETQ. V shed 0 bases and J shed 2 bases, with 8 bases lying between them. The CDR3 bases are TGCGCCAGCAGCTTGGAGGCAGGTCAAGAGACCCAGTACTTC. Translation: CASSLEAGQETQYF.

The rearrangement links TRBV2 to TRBJ2-1, with D maybe TRBD1 (5 bases). CDR3 length: 14 residues. Trimming left V 4 bases short and J 8 bases short, with 15 bases between. Germline V lookup: CDR1 SNHLY, CDR2 FYNNEI. The CDR3 DNA follows: TGTGCCAGCAGTGTCTATGACGCAGGGTATGAGCAGTTCTTC. Its protein product is CASSVYDAGYEQFF. Complete variable domain (other parts from reference TRBV2 and TRBJ2-1): EPEVTQTPSHQVTQMGQEVILRCVPISNHLYFYWYRQILGQKVEFLVSFYNNEISEKSEIFDDQFSVERPDGSNFTLKIRSTKLEDSAMYFCASSVYDAGYEQFFGPGTRLTVL.

This chain links TRBV6-5 with TRBJ1-6; TRBD1 matches 9 bases. Germline CDR1 MNHEY, CDR2 SVGAGI. V dropped 6 bases and J dropped 8; count of bases not matched to a gene: 5. The CDR3 length is 14 residues. The CDR3 sequence: CASRSGTGYSPLHF. The CDR3 nucleotides are TGTGCCAGCAGGTCCGGGACAGGGTATTCACCCCTCCACTTT.

V usage is TRBV19 and J usage is TRBJ2-7; unclear D gene. This CDR3 contains 13 residues. With 2 bases removed from V and 7 bases from J, the gap between germline ends came to 12 bases. The germline CDR1 and CDR2 sequences are LNHDA and SQIVND (reference sequence). CDR3 bases: TGTGCCAGTAGTATAACCCCCCGCGCGGAGCAGTACTTC. It yields the protein CASSITPRAEQYF.

The chain links TRBV6-6 to TRBJ1-4; 9 positions agree with TRBD1. The CDR3 runs 14 residues. Germline V gene data show CDR1 as MNHNY and CDR2 as SVGAGI (reference sequence). V dropped 6 bases and J dropped 7; count of bases not matched to a gene: 6. Written as DNA, the CDR3 is TGTGCCAGCAGACCGGGACAGGGTCGTGAAAAACTGTTTTTT. This sequence encodes CASRPGQGREKLFF.

The rearrangement uses TRBV30 and TRBJ1-2; the match to TRBD1 covers 10 bases. The CDR3 is made up of 14 amino acids. The V gene end was trimmed by 2 bases and the J gene end by 3 bases; junction bases not matched to a gene: 3. CDR1 is GTSNPN and CDR2 is SVGIG in the germline V gene (reference sequence). The CDR3 nucleotides are TGTGCCTGGAGTACCGGGACAGGGGACTATGGCTACACCTTC. Its translation: CAWSTGTGDYGYTF. Full variable domain (rest looked up from reference TRBV30 and TRBJ1-2): SQTIHQWPATLVQPVGSPLSLECTVEGTSNPNLYWYRQAAGRGLQLLFYSVGIGQISSEVPQNLSASRPQDRQFILSSKKLLLSDSGFYLCAWSTGTGDYGYTFGSGTRLTVV.